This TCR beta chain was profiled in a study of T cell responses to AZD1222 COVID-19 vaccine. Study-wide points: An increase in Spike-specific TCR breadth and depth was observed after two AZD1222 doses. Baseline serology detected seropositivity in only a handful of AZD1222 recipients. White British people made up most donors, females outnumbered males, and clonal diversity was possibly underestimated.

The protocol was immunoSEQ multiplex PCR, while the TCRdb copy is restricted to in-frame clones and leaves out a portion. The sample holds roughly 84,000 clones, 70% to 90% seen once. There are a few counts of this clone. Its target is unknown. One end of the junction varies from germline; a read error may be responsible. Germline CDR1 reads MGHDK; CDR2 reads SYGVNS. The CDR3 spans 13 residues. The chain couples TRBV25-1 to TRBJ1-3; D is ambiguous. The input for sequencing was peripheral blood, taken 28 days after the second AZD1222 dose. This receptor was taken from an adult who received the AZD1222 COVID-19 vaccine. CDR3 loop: CASSEPRVNAIYF. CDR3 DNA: TGTGCCAGCAGTGAACCACGGGTAAACGCCATATATTTT.